This is a list of T cell receptor beta chains from one sample in a study of blood T cell repertoires in COVID-19. Clones were read by immunoSEQ multiplex PCR, and TCRdb kept only the in-frame ones, dropping some. Among fewer than 650,000 clones listed, roughly 89% were seen once. The sequenced material came from peripheral blood. The receptors come from a woman in her 50s with COVID-19, enrolled during active disease. Both conserved end residues are part of each CDR3. A D gene is named only where the DNA matches it firmly. Clone size appears in some rows only: once, few, many, or a class for an expanded clone.

D | size | J | V | DNA | CDR3
- | - | TRBJ2-5 | TRBV9 | TGTGCCAGCAGCTGGACACCTCAAGAGACCCAGTACTTC | CASSWTPQETQYF
- | - | TRBJ2-2 | TRBV27 | - | CASSSSTEVARELFF
- | - | TRBJ1-1 | TRBV2 | TGTGCCAGCAACCCGACAGGGAACACTGAAGCTTTCTTT | CASNPTGNTEAFF
- | - | TRBJ1-4 | TRBV11-2 | TGTGCCAGCAGCCCCTCGTATATAACTAATGAAAAACTGTTTTTT | CASSPSYITNEKLFF
TRBD1 | - | TRBJ2-5 | TRBV6-5 | TGTGCCAGCAGTTACTCTGACAGGGGGCAGGAGACCCAGTACTTC | CASSYSDRGQETQYF
TRBD2 | - | TRBJ2-1 | TRBV24-1 | TGTGCCACCAGTGACCCCGGGACTAGCGGGGGGCCCTACAATGAGCAGTTCTTC | CATSDPGTSGGPYNEQFF
- | - | TRBJ2-5 | TRBV30 | TGTGCCTGGACCCCAGGCCGGAGGTCTGCGGAGACCCAGTACTTC | CAWTPGRRSAETQYF
TRBD1 | - | TRBJ1-1 | TRBV30 | TGTGCCTGGAAACAGGGGGCTGCCGGGGGAGCTTTCTTT | CAWKQGAAGGAFF
- | many | TRBJ1-1 | TRBV7-9 | TGTGCCAGCAGCTTAGGCCGGGGAGGGCAGGGGATGAACACTGAAGCTTTCTTT | CASSLGRGGQGMNTEAFF
- | - | TRBJ2-7 | TRBV11-3 | TGTGCCAGCAGCCGGGGGAAAGGATCCTACGAGCAGTACTTC | CASSRGKGSYEQYF
TRBD2 | few | TRBJ2-1 | TRBV30 | TGTGCCTGGGGCGGGACTAGCGGGGGCGGTGAGCAGTTCTTC | CAWGGTSGGGEQFF
- | - | TRBJ1-1 | TRBV7-9 | TGTGCCAGCAGCTTAGGACAGGTTGGGACTGAAGCTTTCTTT | CASSLGQVGTEAFF
- | - | TRBJ1-5 | TRBV24-1 | TGTGCCACCAGTGAACACAGGGTTTGGCCCCAGCATTTT | CATSEHRVWPQHF
TRBD1 | - | TRBJ1-2 | TRBV29-1 | TGCAGCGTTGACGACAGGGTGGGGGGCTACACCTTC | CSVDDRVGGYTF
- | - | TRBJ1-4 | TRBV9 | TGTGCCAGCAGCTCTCCGGGGGAGGCTAATGAAAAACTGTTTTTT | CASSSPGEANEKLFF
- | - | TRBJ1-2 | TRBV25-1 | TGTGCCAGCCGGGAGAACTATGGCTACACCTTC | CASRENYGYTF
- | - | TRBJ1-2 | TRBV7-2 | TGTGCCAGCAGCTTACCCGCGCAGGGTGGCTACACCTTC | CASSLPAQGGYTF
TRBD1 | - | TRBJ1-6 | TRBV5-1 | TGCGCCAGCAGATTAGGACAGGTAGAGAATTCACCCCTCCACTTT | CASRLGQVENSPLHF
TRBD1 | - | TRBJ2-7 | TRBV30 | TGTGCCTGCAATTACAGGGGGGTTCCCTACGAGCAGTACTTC | CACNYRGVPYEQYF
- | - | TRBJ2-7 | TRBV6-1 | TGTGCCAGCAGTGAAGGGCCGCACGAGCAGTACTTC | CASSEGPHEQYF
- | - | TRBJ2-2 | TRBV18 | TGTGCCAGCTCACCACGGACTCAAAACACCGGGGAGCTGTTTTTT | CASSPRTQNTGELFF
TRBD1 | - | TRBJ2-1 | TRBV4-1 | TGCGCCAGCAGCCAGTACCAGGGACAGAACAATGAGCAGTTCTTC | CASSQYQGQNNEQFF
- | once | TRBJ2-3 | TRBV6-5 | TGTGCCAGCACCTCGGTTACAGATACGCAGTATTTT | CASTSVTDTQYF
TRBD1 | - | TRBJ1-1 | TRBV5-4 | TGTGCCAGTTACGCCGGGACAGGGAGGCCCACTGAAGCTTTCTTT | CASYAGTGRPTEAFF
- | once | TRBJ1-2 | TRBV6-6 | TGTGCCAGCAGTTATGCAGGGAACTATGGCTACACCTTC | CASSYAGNYGYTF
TRBD1 | - | TRBJ1-1 | TRBV2 | TGTGCCAGCAGGGGCCTAGGACAGGGTAGGACTGAAGCTTTCTTT | CASRGLGQGRTEAFF
- | - | TRBJ1-5 | TRBV5-5 | TGTGCCAGCAGCTTGTGGGCCACGAATAGCAATCAGCCCCAGCATTTT | CASSLWATNSNQPQHF
- | - | TRBJ1-5 | TRBV6-5 | TGTGCCAGCAGTTACTCGTTCAGTCGCAATCAGCCCCAGCATTTT | CASSYSFSRNQPQHF
TRBD2 | - | TRBJ2-3 | TRBV9 | TGTGCCAGCAGCCCCCCTAGCGGGGGGGCCTTTAATACGCAGTATTTT | CASSPPSGGAFNTQYF
- | - | TRBJ2-3 | TRBV6-5 | TGTGCCAGCACCCCTGATTCAGTACGCACAGATACGCAGTATTTT | CASTPDSVRTDTQYF
- | - | TRBJ1-1 | TRBV5-4 | TGTGCCAGCAGCTTGGTAGCGGAGGAAGCTTTCTTT | CASSLVAEEAFF
TRBD2 | - | TRBJ2-5 | TRBV14 | TGTGCCAGCAGCCAGGGGACTAGCGGGGGAGAAACCCAGTACTTC | CASSQGTSGGETQYF
- | - | TRBJ2-2 | TRBV11-3 | TGTGCCAGCAGTCCAAGAGTCGCCGGGGAGCTGTTTTTT | CASSPRVAGELFF
- | once | TRBJ1-1 | TRBV7-9 | TGTGCCAGCAGCTTAAAAGACCCACGGGAGAACACTGAAGCTTTCTTT | CASSLKDPRENTEAFF
- | - | TRBJ1-1 | TRBV5-4 | TGTGCCAGCAGCATCTACAGGGTGAACACTGAAGCTTTCTTT | CASSIYRVNTEAFF
- | - | TRBJ2-5 | TRBV20-1 | TGCAGTGCTAGTGTTCCGGCTAGCGCGCTCCAAGAGACCCAGTACTTC | CSASVPASALQETQYF
TRBD1 | - | TRBJ2-3 | TRBV19 | TGTGCCAGTAGTATAGGCAGGGGGATGTCAGATACGCAGTATTTT | CASSIGRGMSDTQYF
- | - | TRBJ2-7 | TRBV12-5 | TGTGCTAGTGCCGCAGGGTCTGAGCAGTACTTC | CASAAGSEQYF
TRBD1 | - | TRBJ2-1 | TRBV6-5 | TGTGCCAGCAGTTACTCGATCGCAACAGGGGATCAGTTCTTC | CASSYSIATGDQFF
TRBD1 | - | TRBJ2-5 | TRBV19 | TGTGCCAGTAGTATATCCCGGGACAGGGGGGAGACCCAGTACTTC | CASSISRDRGETQYF
TRBD2 | - | TRBJ2-7 | TRBV5-1 | TGCGCCAGCAGCACATACACTAGCGCCCTCGACGAGCAGTACTTC | CASSTYTSALDEQYF
- | - | TRBJ1-5 | TRBV4-1 | TGCGCCAGCAGCCAAGAGTCAGGGGAAGGCCAGCCCCAGCATTTT | CASSQESGEGQPQHF
- | - | TRBJ2-6 | TRBV11-1 | TGTGCCAGCAGCTTGGGGAGCTCTGGGGCCAACGTCCTGACTTTC | CASSLGSSGANVLTF